This is a list of T cell receptor beta chains from one sample in a study of blood T cell repertoires in COVID-19. Using immunoSEQ multiplex PCR, the repertoire was profiled, and TCRdb retains in-frame clones only, with some absent. This sample has about 30,000 clones, with approximately 86% found just once. Specimen: peripheral blood. The receptors were sampled from a man in his 60s with active COVID-19. Each CDR3 is given with its conserved first and last residue. A D gene is named only where the DNA matches it firmly. Clone size is not always given. Where it is, it says once, few, many or a class for expanded clones.

J | V | size | length | D | DNA | CDR3
TRBJ2-7 | TRBV3-1/TRBV3-2 | NA | 15 | NA | TGTGCCAGCAGCCAAGATGGTAGGGGTTCCTACGAGCAGTACTTC | CASSQDGRGSYEQYF
TRBJ2-2 | TRBV24-1 | NA | 15 | TRBD1 | TGTGCCACCAGTGATTCCGGGACAGTTTCCGGGGAGCTGTTTTTT | CATSDSGTVSGELFF
TRBJ2-2 | TRBV6-5 | NA | 11 | NA | TGTGCCAGCAGAGAGACCGGGGAGCTGTTTTTT | CASRETGELFF
TRBJ2-2 | TRBV2 | NA | 16 | NA | TGTGCCAGCAGGAGGGGGTTAATTACGAACACCGGGGAGCTGTTTTTT | CASRRGLITNTGELFF
TRBJ2-2 | TRBV29-1 | few | 15 | NA | TGCAGCGTTGAAGCGGGGGGCGCGAACACCGGGGAGCTGTTTTTT | CSVEAGGANTGELFF
TRBJ1-2 | TRBV19 | NA | 15 | TRBD1 | TGTGCCAGTAGTATGGGGACAGGGACTGGCTATGGCTACACCTTC | CASSMGTGTGYGYTF
TRBJ1-5 | TRBV12-3/TRBV12-4 | NA | 13 | TRBD1 | TGTGCCAGCAGCGACAGGGAAAATCAGCCCCAGCATTTT | CASSDRENQPQHF
TRBJ1-2 | TRBV3-1/TRBV3-2 | few | 12 | TRBD1 | TGTGCCAGCAGCCAGTACAGGGGAGGCTACACCTTC | CASSQYRGGYTF
TRBJ2-4 | TRBV5-1 | NA | 13 | NA | TGCGCCAGCAGCTTGGTGGGAGAAAACATTCAGTACTTC | CASSLVGENIQYF
TRBJ2-3 | TRBV7-3 | NA | 14 | TRBD2 | TGTGCCAGCAGCCCAGCGGGGGGAGGAGATACGCAGTATTTT | CASSPAGGGDTQYF
TRBJ1-4 | TRBV2 | NA | 14 | TRBD1 | TGTGCCAGCAGTAGGGACAGGGTAGATGAAAAACTGTTTTTT | CASSRDRVDEKLFF
TRBJ2-3 | TRBV11-1 | NA | 16 | TRBD2 | TGTGCCAGCAGCGCTCAAGCGCGGGGGGTGGTAGATACGCAGTATTTT | CASSAQARGVVDTQYF
TRBJ2-1 | TRBV11-2 | once | 10 | NA | TGTGCCAGCAGTAACAATGAGCAGTTCTTC | CASSNNEQFF
TRBJ1-6 | TRBV7-8 | once | 17 | TRBD1 | TGTGCCAGCAGCTCACCGGGACAGGGGGCGGTTAATTCACCCCTCCACTTT | CASSSPGQGAVNSPLHF
TRBJ2-7 | TRBV6-6 | NA | 15 | TRBD2 | TGTGCCAGCAGTTACTCGGCTAGCGGGAAGTACGAGCAGTACTTC | CASSYSASGKYEQYF
TRBJ2-3 | TRBV7-6 | NA | 17 | NA | TGTGCCAGCAGCTTAGGAGGGTTCTTGACCGGAGCAGATACGCAGTATTTT | CASSLGGFLTGADTQYF
TRBJ1-1 | TRBV3-1/TRBV3-2 | NA | 14 | NA | TGTGCCAGCAGCCTGGCAGGGGAGAACACTGAAGCTTTCTTT | CASSLAGENTEAFF
TRBJ2-5 | TRBV4-2 | NA | 14 | TRBD2 | TGTGCCAGCAGCCCGGGACTAGCAGGAGAGACCCAGTACTTC | CASSPGLAGETQYF
TRBJ2-5 | TRBV9 | NA | 14 | TRBD2 | TGTGCCAGCAGCGTACGAGCGGGGAGGGAGACCCAGTACTTC | CASSVRAGRETQYF
TRBJ1-1 | TRBV20-1 | once | 11 | NA | TGCAGTGCTACCGGAGCGACTGAAGCTTTCTTT | CSATGATEAFF
TRBJ1-2 | TRBV7-8 | NA | 14 | TRBD1 | TGTGCCAGCAGCCCAAGGACAGGGTTGGATGGCTACACCTTC | CASSPRTGLDGYTF
TRBJ2-1 | TRBV6-5 | NA | 16 | TRBD2 | TGTGCCAGCAGTTATTCGATGGCTAGCGGGTCCAATGAGCAGTTCTTC | CASSYSMASGSNEQFF
TRBJ1-6 | TRBV6-5 | NA | 15 | NA | TGTGCCAGCAGCCAGGGGTTCTCTGTCGGATCACCCCTCCACTTT | CASSQGFSVGSPLHF
TRBJ2-7 | TRBV28 | NA | 12 | TRBD1 | TGTGCCAGCAGTGATGACAGGGCTGAGCAGTACTTC | CASSDDRAEQYF
TRBJ2-3 | TRBV7-3 | few | 16 | TRBD2 | TGTGCCAGCAGCGACTCCCGGCGGGGGTATGGAGATACGCAGTATTTT | CASSDSRRGYGDTQYF
TRBJ2-3 | TRBV10-3 | NA | 19 | TRBD2 | TGTGCCATCAGTGACCTCAGGAGCGGGGGGGCCTTGGGCACAGATACGCAGTATTTT | CAISDLRSGGALGTDTQYF
TRBJ1-4 | TRBV18 | NA | 17 | TRBD1 | TGTGCCAGCTCACCCAATTTTCCGGGACAGCCAAATGAAAAACTGTTTTTT | CASSPNFPGQPNEKLFF